The rows below give T cell receptor beta chains drawn from one sample of a study of cytomegalovirus exposure and HLA in healthy donors. Profiled with immunoSEQ multiplex PCR; TCRdb holds only in-frame clones, not every one. This table has about 210,000 clones, under 85% appearing once. The sample consisted of PBMCs. These receptors came from a woman in her forties or fifties in good health and CMV-seropositive. Each CDR3 is given with its conserved first and last residue. The D gene is left open where the match is weak. The size of a clone is reported for some rows only, either as once, few or many, or as a class for expanded clones.

clone size,V gene,J gene,D gene,CDR3 protein,CDR3 DNA
.,TRBV5-1,TRBJ1-4,TRBD1,CASRRTRDRGNEKLFF,TGCGCCAGCAGACGCACCCGGGACAGGGGGAATGAAAAACTGTTTTTT
few,TRBV7-6,TRBJ2-1,TRBD1,CASSSTGGRNEQFF,TGTGCCAGCAGCTCGACAGGGGGCAGGAATGAGCAGTTCTTC
.,TRBV15,TRBJ1-4,.,CATSRDGGYEKLFF,TGTGCCACCAGCAGAGATGGCGGATATGAAAAACTGTTTTTT
.,TRBV6-5,TRBJ2-7,.,CASSYATGTSTYEQYF,TGTGCCAGCAGTTACGCCACCGGGACATCCACCTACGAGCAGTACTTC
.,TRBV6-5,TRBJ2-3,TRBD2,CASSLERGDTDTQYF,TGTGCCAGCAGCTTAGAGCGGGGAGACACAGATACGCAGTATTTT
.,TRBV6-1,TRBJ2-7,.,CASSLQVTSYEQYF,TGTGCCAGCAGCCTACAGGTCACCTCCTACGAGCAGTACTTC
.,TRBV5-1,TRBJ2-6,.,CASSLTGLVSGANVLTF,TGCGCCAGCAGCTTGACAGGCCTAGTCTCTGGGGCCAACGTCCTGACTTTC
.,TRBV7-9,TRBJ2-7,TRBD1,CASSLGWTGTYEQYF,TGTGCCAGCAGCTTAGGTTGGACAGGTACCTACGAGCAGTACTTC
once,TRBV5-5,TRBJ2-6,.,CASSLTGSGANVLTF,TGTGCCAGCAGCTTGACAGGGTCTGGGGCCAACGTCCTGACTTTC
few,TRBV2,TRBJ1-4,.,CASNRANEKLFF,TGTGCCAGCAACAGGGCTAATGAAAAACTGTTTTTT
.,TRBV6-1,TRBJ2-5,.,CASSEGVLRVLQETQYF,TGTGCCAGCAGTGAAGGGGTTTTGAGGGTCCTCCAAGAGACCCAGTACTTC
.,TRBV7-8,TRBJ2-7,TRBD1,CASSSSGTGVYEQYF,TGTGCCAGCAGCTCATCAGGGACAGGGGTCTACGAGCAGTACTTC
few,TRBV9,TRBJ2-5,TRBD2,CASSPGGTSGGPETQYF,TGTGCCAGCAGCCCCGGGGGGACTAGCGGGGGGCCAGAGACCCAGTACTTC
.,TRBV29-1,TRBJ2-7,TRBD1,CSAPPRDRFSYEQYF,TGCAGCGCACCACCCCGGGACAGATTTTCCTACGAGCAGTACTTC
.,TRBV6-5,TRBJ1-1,.,CASSPEGVEAFF,TGTGCCAGCAGTCCAGAGGGTGTTGAAGCTTTCTTT
.,TRBV7-2,TRBJ2-5,.,CASSLATGGVRRQETQYF,TGTGCCAGCAGCTTAGCGACGGGGGGCGTGCGCCGACAAGAGACCCAGTACTTC
.,TRBV5-1,TRBJ2-3,.,CASSLADGGDTQYF,TGCGCCAGCAGCTTGGCCGACGGGGGAGATACGCAGTATTTT
.,TRBV5-1,TRBJ1-1,.,CASSPGTEAFF,TGCGCCAGCAGTCCAGGAACTGAAGCTTTCTTT
.,TRBV5-8,TRBJ1-4,.,CASSWGGLATNEKLFF,TGTGCCAGCAGCTGGGGGGGCCTCGCAACTAATGAAAAACTGTTTTTT
.,TRBV7-9,TRBJ2-2,TRBD1,CASSSGQGITGELFF,TGTGCCAGCAGCTCAGGACAGGGAATCACCGGGGAGCTGTTTTTT
.,TRBV6-5,TRBJ2-1,TRBD2,CASSPGTSGGDEQFF,TGTGCCAGCAGCCCCGGGACTAGCGGGGGAGATGAGCAGTTCTTC
.,TRBV28,TRBJ1-5,.,CASSLYRQRNSNQPQHF,TGTGCCAGCAGTTTATACCGACAGAGGAATAGCAATCAGCCCCAGCATTTT
.,TRBV19,TRBJ2-7,.,CASSIRTDSYEQYF,TGTGCCAGTAGTATCAGGACAGACTCCTACGAGCAGTACTTC
.,TRBV5-1,TRBJ2-1,.,CASSLVMVGGLSNEQFF,TGCGCCAGCAGCTTGGTGATGGTGGGGGGATTAAGCAATGAGCAGTTCTTC
.,TRBV27,TRBJ1-4,.,CASSSLGAGEREKLFF,TGTGCCAGCAGTTCCCTCGGGGCAGGGGAAAGGGAAAAACTGTTTTTT
.,TRBV9,TRBJ1-6,TRBD1,CASSAGDRGSPLHF,TGTGCCAGCAGCGCCGGGGACAGAGGTTCACCCCTCCACTTT
few,TRBV18,TRBJ2-3,TRBD2,CASSPRGGGATDTQYF,TGTGCCAGCTCACCACGAGGCGGGGGGGCCACAGATACGCAGTATTTT
.,TRBV9,TRBJ1-2,.,CASSVAHGQLGYTF,TGTGCCAGCAGCGTAGCCCATGGACAGCTTGGCTACACCTTC
.,TRBV11-2,TRBJ2-2,.,CASSTILRGAAAGELFF,TGTGCCAGCAGCACCATTCTTCGGGGGGCGGCGGCCGGGGAGCTGTTTTTT
.,TRBV14,TRBJ1-6,TRBD1,CASRGQGDSPLHF,TGTGCCAGCAGGGGACAGGGGGATTCACCCCTCCACTTT
.,TRBV7-2,TRBJ1-6,.,CASSLERGNSPLHF,TGTGCCAGCAGCTTAGAACGGGGAAATTCACCCCTCCACTTT
.,TRBV6-6,TRBJ1-1,.,CASTTGSEAFF,TGTGCCAGCACTACAGGGTCTGAAGCTTTCTTT
.,TRBV9,TRBJ1-4,TRBD1,CASSQGAANEKLFF,TGTGCCAGCAGCCAGGGGGCCGCTAATGAAAAACTGTTTTTT
.,TRBV4-3,TRBJ2-7,TRBD1,CASSQGIWGQGRNEQYF,TGCGCCAGCAGCCAAGGCATTTGGGGACAGGGACGGAACGAGCAGTACTTC
.,TRBV27,TRBJ2-1,.,CASSEIQVTEQFF,TGTGCCAGCAGTGAGATACAGGTTACTGAGCAGTTCTTC
once,TRBV19,TRBJ1-5,.,CASGGPQHF,TGTGCCAGCGGCGGGCCCCAGCATTTT
.,TRBV6-6,TRBJ1-5,.,CASSYPDRHQPQHF,TGTGCCAGCAGTTACCCAGACAGACATCAGCCCCAGCATTTT
.,TRBV19,TRBJ1-2,TRBD1,CASSIHRDRVNLYGYTF,TGTGCCAGTAGTATACACCGGGACAGGGTAAACCTCTATGGCTACACCTTC
.,TRBV12-2,TRBJ1-3,.,CASRPSPDRRNTIYF,TGTGCAAGTCGCCCCTCTCCAGACAGGAGAAACACCATATATTTT
.,TRBV7-3,TRBJ2-5,TRBD2,CASSSKKTSGAEETQYF,TGTGCCAGCAGCTCTAAGAAGACTAGCGGGGCCGAGGAGACCCAGTACTTC
.,TRBV27,TRBJ2-1,.,CASSFSGGLGDNEQFF,TGTGCCAGCAGTTTCAGTGGGGGACTGGGTGACAATGAGCAGTTCTTC
.,TRBV7-9,TRBJ1-2,TRBD1,CASSLGDSRKRGYTF,TGTGCCAGCAGCTTAGGGGACAGTCGCAAGCGAGGCTACACCTTC
few,TRBV7-9,TRBJ1-1,.,CASSLGLGRLRGTEAFF,TGTGCCAGCAGCTTAGGGCTGGGAAGGCTCCGGGGCACTGAAGCTTTCTTT
.,TRBV6-1,TRBJ2-3,.,CASSERGFYSTDTQYF,TGTGCCAGCAGTGAACGGGGGTTTTATAGCACAGATACGCAGTATTTT
.,TRBV10-1,TRBJ2-1,.,CASSRTGRYNEQFF,TGCGCCAGCAGTAGGACTGGGAGATACAATGAGCAGTTCTTC
.,TRBV9,TRBJ2-7,TRBD2,CASSVGNEAGEYEQYF,TGTGCCAGCAGCGTAGGAAACGAAGCGGGGGAATACGAGCAGTACTTC
.,TRBV7-2,TRBJ1-5,TRBD1,CASSTDRARDQPQHF,TGTGCCAGCAGCACAGACAGGGCGCGGGATCAGCCCCAGCATTTT
.,TRBV4-3,TRBJ2-3,TRBD1,CASSLKTGTGGDTQYF,TGCGCCAGCAGCCTAAAAACCGGGACAGGGGGAGATACGCAGTATTTT
.,TRBV5-4,TRBJ2-7,TRBD1,CASSWGAAGGYGYEQYF,TGTGCCAGCAGCTGGGGAGCTGCAGGGGGCTATGGCTACGAGCAGTACTTC
.,TRBV2,TRBJ2-5,TRBD1,CASSEKRTGEETQYF,TGTGCCAGCAGTGAAAAAAGAACAGGGGAAGAGACCCAGTACTTC
once,TRBV9,TRBJ2-1,TRBD2,CASSVRGGASYNEQFF,TGTGCCAGCAGCGTACGCGGGGGGGCCTCCTACAATGAGCAGTTCTTC
few,TRBV5-1,TRBJ1-2,.,CASSSTTFRIGYTF,TGCGCCAGCAGCTCGACAACCTTCCGGATAGGCTACACCTTC
.,TRBV6-1,TRBJ1-2,.,CASSAQETGLYGYTF,TGTGCCAGCAGTGCGCAGGAGACAGGACTCTATGGCTACACCTTC